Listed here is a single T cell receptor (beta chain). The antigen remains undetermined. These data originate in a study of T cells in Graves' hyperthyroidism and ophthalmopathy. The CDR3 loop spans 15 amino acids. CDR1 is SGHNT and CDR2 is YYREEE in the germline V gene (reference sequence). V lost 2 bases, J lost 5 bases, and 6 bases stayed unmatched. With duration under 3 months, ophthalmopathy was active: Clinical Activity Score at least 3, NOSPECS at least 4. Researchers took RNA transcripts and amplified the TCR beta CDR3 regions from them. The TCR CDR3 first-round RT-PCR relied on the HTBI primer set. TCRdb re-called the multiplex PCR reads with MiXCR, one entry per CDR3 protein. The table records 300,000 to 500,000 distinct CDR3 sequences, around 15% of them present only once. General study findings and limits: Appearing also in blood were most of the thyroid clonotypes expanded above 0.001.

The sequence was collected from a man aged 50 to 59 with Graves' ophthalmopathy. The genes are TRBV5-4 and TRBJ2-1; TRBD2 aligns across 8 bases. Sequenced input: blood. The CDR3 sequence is CASSFPGGPHNEQFF. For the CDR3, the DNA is TGTGCCAGCAGCTTTCCGGGAGGGCCCCACAATGAGCAGTTCTTC.